These T cell receptor beta chains were read from a single sample in a study of OX40 agonist ivuxolimab in advanced cancers. Data came from immunoSEQ multiplex PCR; TCRdb stores just in-frame clones and leaves some out. The profile shows some 59,000 clones, roughly nine tenths of them singletons. Sequenced material: CD4+ or CD8+ T cells sorted from blood, taken in a trial of the OX40 agonist ivuxolimab. These receptors all stem from an adult with an advanced solid tumor such as melanoma, head and neck, liver or kidney cancer. The CDR3 runs from the conserved cysteine through the conserved F or W. A D gene is named only where the DNA matches it firmly. Size values are once, few and many counts, or a class for expanded clones, and some rows have none.

.,TRBJ2-1,.,TRBV19,TGTGCCAGTAGTATAGGGGCCCTGAGGAATGAGCAGTTCTTC,CASSIGALRNEQFF
.,TRBJ2-7,.,TRBV6-6,TGTGCCAGCACCACTGGACCCTACTCCTCCTACGAGCAGTACTTC,CASTTGPYSSYEQYF
.,TRBJ1-5,.,TRBV19,TGTGCCAGTAGAGAGGGGTTGGGGGCGGGACAGCCCCAGCATTTT,CASREGLGAGQPQHF
.,TRBJ2-1,.,TRBV19,TGTGCCAGTACCTCTCGGACCGGTTACTCCTACAATGAGCAGTTCTTC,CASTSRTGYSYNEQFF
.,TRBJ2-2,.,TRBV7-3,TGTGCCAGCAGCCCGGGACCGACCGGGGAGCTGTTTTTT,CASSPGPTGELFF
.,TRBJ2-2,.,TRBV6-4,TGTGCCAGCAGTGAATGGGGACAGAACACCGGGGAGCTGTTTTTT,CASSEWGQNTGELFF
TRBD2,TRBJ2-3,.,TRBV11-2,TGTGCCAGCAGCTTCTCACTAGCGGGAGGGCCCGGTACGCAGTATTTT,CASSFSLAGGPGTQYF
.,TRBJ2-7,.,TRBV28,TGTGCCAGCAGTAGCGGACGGATTCTCTACGAGCAGTACTTC,CASSSGRILYEQYF
.,TRBJ1-1,.,TRBV9,TGTGCCAGCAGCACATTGTCCCTAGGACACACTGAAGCTTTCTTT,CASSTLSLGHTEAFF
.,TRBJ2-5,.,TRBV6-1,TGTGCCAGCATTTCGGGCGGAAGGAGGGAGACCCAGTACTTC,CASISGGRRETQYF
TRBD1,TRBJ2-7,.,TRBV28,TGTGCCAGCAGTTGGGACAGGGAGCTTCGAGAGCAGTACTTC,CASSWDRELREQYF
TRBD1,TRBJ2-6,.,TRBV7-9,TGTGCCAGCAGCTTCGCTCTACAGGGGGCTGGGGCCAACGTCCTGACTTTC,CASSFALQGAGANVLTF
TRBD2,TRBJ2-5,.,TRBV5-1,TGCGCCAGCAGCCTCGGGACTAGCGGGAACCAAGAGACCCAGTACTTC,CASSLGTSGNQETQYF
TRBD1,TRBJ1-1,.,TRBV4-2,TGTGCCAGCAGCCAAACGGCCCGGACAGGGTGGGACACTGAAGCTTTCTTT,CASSQTARTGWDTEAFF
TRBD1,TRBJ1-5,.,TRBV2,TGTGCCAGCAGTCCGGGAGGGGGCGTCAATCAGCCCCAGCATTTT,CASSPGGGVNQPQHF
TRBD2,TRBJ2-1,.,TRBV9,TGTGCCAGCAGCTTCGCGGGAGGGCTGAGGAATGAGCAGTTCTTC,CASSFAGGLRNEQFF
TRBD2,TRBJ2-3,.,TRBV7-4,TGTGCCAGCAGCTCGGGACTAGCGGGAGTTGCAGATACGCAGTATTTT,CASSSGLAGVADTQYF
.,TRBJ1-4,.,TRBV11-2,TGTGCCAGCAGGCGTAACAATGAAAAACTGTTTTTT,CASRRNNEKLFF
.,TRBJ2-5,.,TRBV7-9,TGTGCCAGCAGCTTAGCGGCAGGGAGGGAGACCCAGTACTTC,CASSLAAGRETQYF
.,TRBJ2-2,.,TRBV5-4,TGTGCCAGCAGCTTGGGTGCCCCGGGCACCGGGGAGCTGTTTTTT,CASSLGAPGTGELFF
TRBD2,TRBJ2-1,.,TRBV27,TGTGCCAGCAGATTTGGAGCCAGCGGGATCAGCAATGAGCAGTTCTTC,CASRFGASGISNEQFF
TRBD2,TRBJ2-1,.,TRBV5-1,TGCGCCAGCCAGCGGGAGCCTTACAATGAGCAGTTCTTC,CASQREPYNEQFF
TRBD1,TRBJ2-7,.,TRBV6-1,TGTGCCAGCAGTGCCCGACAGGGTTTCTCCTACGAGCAGTACTTC,CASSARQGFSYEQYF
.,TRBJ2-7,.,TRBV1,TGCACCAGCAGCCAACAGCGGGAGGACGACGAGCAGTACTTC,CTSSQQREDDEQYF
.,TRBJ2-1,few,TRBV20-1,TGCAGTGCCGAAAACTACAATGAGCAGTTCTTC,CSAENYNEQFF
.,TRBJ2-7,.,TRBV2,TGTGCCAGCAGTGAAGCTTTCAGGGTCTACGAGCAGTACTTC,CASSEAFRVYEQYF
.,TRBJ2-6,.,TRBV5-6,TGTGCCAGCAGCTTGACGGGGGCGGCCAACGTCCTGACTTTC,CASSLTGAANVLTF
.,TRBJ1-3,.,TRBV10-3,TGTGCCATCAGTGATACCAGGGGAGCTCCTTTTGGAAACACCATATATTTT,CAISDTRGAPFGNTIYF
.,TRBJ1-2,.,TRBV7-3,TGTGCCAGCAGCTTAGGATGGCAGGGGCTTGACTATGGCTACACCTTC,CASSLGWQGLDYGYTF
.,TRBJ2-1,.,TRBV12-5,TGTGCTAGTGGTTCCTCGCATGAGCAGTTCTTC,CASGSSHEQFF
.,TRBJ2-1,.,TRBV4-1,TGCGCCAGCAGCCATGAAGTAGGCAGGGAAAACAATGAGCAGTTCTTC,CASSHEVGRENNEQFF
.,TRBJ2-1,few,TRBV6-1,TGTGCCAGCAGCAGGGCAGGTGGGGATGAGCAGTTCTTC,CASSRAGGDEQFF
TRBD1,TRBJ2-7,few,TRBV4-1,TGCGCCAGCAGCCAAGATACAGGGGGTGGGTACGAGCAGTACTTC,CASSQDTGGGYEQYF
.,TRBJ2-2,.,TRBV13,TGTGCCAGCGCCCCTCTCGCCCCCTACACCGGGGAGCTGTTTTTT,CASAPLAPYTGELFF
TRBD1,TRBJ1-6,.,TRBV6-1,TGTGCCAGCAGTGCAATCCCCAGGGGGAATTCACCCCTCCACTTT,CASSAIPRGNSPLHF
.,TRBJ2-7,.,TRBV4-1,TGCGCCAGCAGCCAAGATGGCGCGCCGGCGGCCGAGCAGTACTTC,CASSQDGAPAAEQYF
TRBD1,TRBJ2-3,.,TRBV7-6,TGTGCCAGCAGCTACCCCAACCCGAATCCGACAGGGAATAGCACAGATACGCAGTATTTT,CASSYPNPNPTGNSTDTQYF
.,TRBJ1-6,.,TRBV11-2,TGTGCCAGCAGCTTAAAAGGGGCTAATTCACCCCTCCACTTT,CASSLKGANSPLHF
.,TRBJ2-1,.,TRBV5-6,TGTGCCAGCAGTCTCTTGGGCAGAACCTACAATGAGCAGTTCTTC,CASSLLGRTYNEQFF
TRBD1,TRBJ2-7,.,TRBV5-1,TGCGCCAGCAGCTTGCTGACAGGGGGCAACGAGCAGTACTTC,CASSLLTGGNEQYF